A selection of T cell receptor beta chains follows, all from one sample in a study of shared clonotypes between healthy human individuals. Libraries were prepared by immunoSEQ multiplex PCR; TCRdb keeps only in-frame clonotypes and omits some of them. The repertoire consists of about half a million clones, with 79% occurring once and the leading ten covering about an eighth. Sequencing was performed on PBMCs. The receptors shown here come from a woman aged 40 to 50 in good health. Some clones in this sample may be carry-over from other donors' samples. Each CDR3 is given with its conserved first and last residue. A D gene is named only where the DNA matches it firmly. Clone size is given for some rows only: seen once, a few or many times, or a class if the clone is expanded.

TRBJ1-4 TRBV30 . . TGTGCCTGGAGTCTGGGGATGGGCGAAAAACTGTTTTTT CAWSLGMGEKLFF
TRBJ2-5 TRBV5-1 . . TGCGCCAGCAGCTTGGAGGGGCCGGGAGAGACCCAGTACTTC CASSLEGPGETQYF
TRBJ1-5 TRBV7-9 . . TGTGCCAGCAGCTTAGCGGGGGGATCCAATCAGCCCCAGCATTTT CASSLAGGSNQPQHF
TRBJ2-3 TRBV7-9 . . TGTGCCAGCAGCTTGGGAGGTTACACAGATACGCAGTATTTT CASSLGGYTDTQYF
TRBJ2-1 TRBV7-2 . TRBD2 TGTGCCAGCAGCGGAATGGGACTACCCTACAATGAGCAGTTCTTC CASSGMGLPYNEQFF
TRBJ2-7 TRBV5-6 . . TGTGCCAGCAGCGCATACTCTTACGATGTAAGCGGGCGATCCTACGAGCAGTACTTC CASSAYSYDVSGRSYEQYF
TRBJ2-3 TRBV5-1 . . TGCGCCAGCAGCTTTGGGGGGCTGCCCCCCGATACGCAGTATTTT CASSFGGLPPDTQYF
TRBJ1-5 TRBV27 once . TGTGCCAGCAGCCCTAAGGCGGGGGGGAATCAGCCCCAGCATTTT CASSPKAGGNQPQHF
TRBJ2-2 TRBV9 . . TGTGCCAGCAGCGTCGGACAATTTGACACCGGGGAGCTGTTTTTT CASSVGQFDTGELFF
TRBJ2-7 TRBV7-9 . . TGTGCCAGCAGCTTAGCGGGAGCCGAGCAGTACTTC CASSLAGAEQYF
TRBJ2-3 TRBV7-2 . TRBD2 TGTGCCAGCAGCTGGAGGACTAGTCTCCCAGATACGCAGTATTTT CASSWRTSLPDTQYF
TRBJ2-7 TRBV7-2 . TRBD2 TGTGCCAGCAGCTTAATCGGGACTAGCGGCTACGAGCAGTACTTC CASSLIGTSGYEQYF
TRBJ2-3 TRBV28 once . TGTGCCAGCACGGGACCTTCTGGGAGCACAGATACGCAGTATTTT CASTGPSGSTDTQYF
TRBJ2-5 TRBV19 . TRBD1 TGTGCCAGTGATACAGGGGCTGCAGAGACCCAGTACTTC CASDTGAAETQYF
TRBJ1-2 TRBV2 . . TGTGCCAGCAGTGGACAGAGCTATGGCTACACCTTC CASSGQSYGYTF
TRBJ1-1 TRBV9 . . TGTGCCAGCAGCGTAGGGCATGCGGAGGGAGAAGCTTTCTTT CASSVGHAEGEAFF
TRBJ1-1 TRBV29-1 . TRBD1 TGCAGCGTTGAGGTCCAGGGGGGCACTGAAGCTTTCTTT CSVEVQGGTEAFF
TRBJ2-1 TRBV5-1 . TRBD2 TGCGCCAGCAGCTTGACTAGCGGGAGGGCCTTCTTTGAGCAGTTCTTC CASSLTSGRAFFEQFF
TRBJ2-1 TRBV28 . TRBD2 TGTGCCAGCAGTGTTAGCGGGAGTAAGGGCCACAATGAGCAGTTCTTC CASSVSGSKGHNEQFF
TRBJ2-1 TRBV19 . TRBD2 TGTGCCAGTAGTATTAGGTCGGGAGGGCCGACTTTTAGCTCCTACAATGAGCAGTTCTTC CASSIRSGGPTFSSYNEQFF
TRBJ2-3 TRBV10-3 . TRBD2 TGTGCCATCAGACTTAATGTAGCGGGGGGCACCCATACGCAGTATTTT CAIRLNVAGGTHTQYF
TRBJ2-1 TRBV5-6 few . TGTGCCAGCAGCTTGGATTCAACGGAAAGTGAGCAGTTCTTC CASSLDSTESEQFF
TRBJ2-1 TRBV6-5 . TRBD2 TGTGCCAGCAGTTACGGGGAGCGGGAACAGAATAAGGTCTTC CASSYGEREQNKVF
TRBJ1-4 TRBV4-3 . TRBD1 TGCGCCAGCAGCCGACAGGGCCTAAATGAAAAACTGTTTTTT CASSRQGLNEKLFF
TRBJ2-7 TRBV21-1 . . TGTGCCAGCTGCCGGGACAGGGAAAAAGACTACGAGCAGTACTTC CASCRDREKDYEQYF
TRBJ1-1 TRBV9 . . TGTGCCAGCAGCGTAGGAGTTGGGACTGAAGCTTTCTTT CASSVGVGTEAFF
TRBJ1-4 TRBV15 . . TGTGCCACCAGCAGAGGGCAGGGTGAAAAACTGTTTTTT CATSRGQGEKLFF
TRBJ2-1 TRBV4-1 . TRBD2 TGCGCCAGCAGCCAAAGCGGGAGGAGAGGAGAGCAGTTCTTC CASSQSGRRGEQFF
TRBJ2-1 TRBV4-3 . . TGCGCCAGCAGCCAAGAGCCGGGGAGCTCCTACAATGAGCAGTTCTTC CASSQEPGSSYNEQFF
TRBJ2-1 TRBV7-8 once TRBD2 TGTGCCAGCAGCTTCCGACTAGCGGGAGCCCTCTCCTACAATGAGCAGTTCTTC CASSFRLAGALSYNEQFF